Here is one T cell receptor beta chain with its context. Antigen: not known. 5'RACE template switching produced TCR cDNA carrying a universal primer site and UMIs. TCRdb passed the 5' RACE reads through MiXCR, listing each CDR3 protein once. The table shows 310,000 or so distinct CDR3 sequences, with around 3.6% occurring only once. This sample is drawn from a study of T cells after yellow fever vaccination. Study summary: Those fractions that held only low numbers of cells were prepared using the SMART-Seq v4 Ultra Low Input RNA kit.

J gave up 9 bases and V 2 bases, and 9 bases lay outside the gene matches. The CDR3 consists of 15 residues. Per the germline V gene, CDR1 is MNHEY and CDR2 is SMNVEV (reference sequence). Study-wide results and caveats: Researchers report a weaker secondary response that nonetheless peaked faster, day 5 versus 15. Any FACS-sorted repertoire could hold abundant clonotypes that contaminate it from the bulk population.

Sample: PBMCs, taken on the day of the yellow fever booster vaccination. This sequence joins TRBV27 and TRBJ2-1; 8 bases align to TRBD2. The source is a man aged 18 to 29 who received the YFV17D yellow fever vaccine. The CDR3 sequence is CASSLGLGGAGEQFF. The CDR3 DNA is TGTGCCAGCAGTTTAGGCCTCGGGGGGGCGGGTGAGCAGTTCTTC.